This entry describes one T cell receptor beta chain. Its matching antigen is unknown. Healthy donors of bone marrow made up the group. This CDR3 has 15 amino acids. CDR1 and CDR2 from the germline V gene are KGHSH and LQKENI. The V end was cut by 2 bases, the J end by 6 bases, with 17 bases between. The data are from a study of cytomegalovirus exposure and HLA in healthy donors. Study outcomes and limitations: Rare TCR sequences predominated, though certain public TCRs were found in many donors.

The primer mix had 60 Vbeta and 13 Jbeta primers. Clones were sequenced by immunoSEQ multiplex PCR, and TCRdb holds only the in-frame ones, with some missing. The repertoire holds roughly 150,000 clones, with 75% as singletons. J is TRBJ2-7 and V is TRBV18; tentative D call: TRBD2 (5 bases). Sequenced: PBMCs. The clonotype was recovered from a man aged 18 to 29 in good health and CMV-seropositive. The CDR3 DNA reads TGTGCCAGCTCACCATGGAGGTTTTGGGATTCCGAGCAGTACTTC. Protein: CASSPWRFWDSEQYF.